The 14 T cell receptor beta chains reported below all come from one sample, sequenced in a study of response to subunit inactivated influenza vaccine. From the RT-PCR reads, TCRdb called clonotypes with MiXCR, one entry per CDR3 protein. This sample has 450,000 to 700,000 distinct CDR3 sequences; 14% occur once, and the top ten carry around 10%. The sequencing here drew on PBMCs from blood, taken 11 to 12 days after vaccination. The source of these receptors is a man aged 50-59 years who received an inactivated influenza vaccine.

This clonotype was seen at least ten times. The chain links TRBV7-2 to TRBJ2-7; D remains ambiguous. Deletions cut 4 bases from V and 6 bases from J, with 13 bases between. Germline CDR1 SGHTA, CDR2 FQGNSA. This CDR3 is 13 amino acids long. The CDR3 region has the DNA TGTGCCAGCAGCTCCCAACACTCGTCCGAGCAGTACTTC. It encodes CASSSQHSSEQYF.

CDR3 loop: CASQTGRGETQYF. The CDR3 DNA reads as TGTGCCAGCCAAACGGGGAGGGGAGAGACCCAGTACTTC. V and J are TRBV12-3 or TRBV12-4 and TRBJ2-5, with 7 bases identical to TRBD2. Unmatched junction bases numbered 7, after V lost 8 bases and J lost 4 bases. The CDR3 runs 13 residues.

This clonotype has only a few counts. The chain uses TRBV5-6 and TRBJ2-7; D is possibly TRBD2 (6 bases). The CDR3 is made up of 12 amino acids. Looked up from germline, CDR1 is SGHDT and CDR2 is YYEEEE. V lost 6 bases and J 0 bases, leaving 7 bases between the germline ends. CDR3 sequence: CASTGGSYEQYF. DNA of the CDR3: TGTGCCAGCACCGGGGGCTCCTACGAGCAGTACTTC.

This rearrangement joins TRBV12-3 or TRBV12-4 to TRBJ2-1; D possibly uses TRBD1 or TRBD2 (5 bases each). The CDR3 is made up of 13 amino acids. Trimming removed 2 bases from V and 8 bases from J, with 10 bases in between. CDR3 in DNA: TGTGCCAGCAGTTTAAGCAGGGAGTATGAGCAGTTCTTC. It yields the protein CASSLSREYEQFF.

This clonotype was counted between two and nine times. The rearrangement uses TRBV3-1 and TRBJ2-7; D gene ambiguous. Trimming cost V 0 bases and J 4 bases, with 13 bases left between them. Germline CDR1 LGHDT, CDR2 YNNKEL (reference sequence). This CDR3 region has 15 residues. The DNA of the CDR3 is TGTGCCAGCAGCCAAGAAGCCGGGCCCTGGTACGAGCAGTACTTC. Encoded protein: CASSQEAGPWYEQYF.

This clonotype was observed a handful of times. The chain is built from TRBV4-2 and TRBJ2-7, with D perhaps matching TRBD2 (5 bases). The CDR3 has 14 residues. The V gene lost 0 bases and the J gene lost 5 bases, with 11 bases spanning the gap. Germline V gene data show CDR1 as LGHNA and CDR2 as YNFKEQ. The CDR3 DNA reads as TGTGCCAGCAGCCAAGATATGGGGAGTAACGAGCAGTACTTC. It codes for CASSQDMGSNEQYF.

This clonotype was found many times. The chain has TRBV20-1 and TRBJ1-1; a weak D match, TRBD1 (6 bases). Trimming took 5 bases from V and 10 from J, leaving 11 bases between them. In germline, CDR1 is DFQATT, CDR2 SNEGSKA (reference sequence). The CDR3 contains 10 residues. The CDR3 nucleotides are TGCAGTGCTGCAGCCAGGGGAGCTTTCTTT. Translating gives CSAAARGAFF.

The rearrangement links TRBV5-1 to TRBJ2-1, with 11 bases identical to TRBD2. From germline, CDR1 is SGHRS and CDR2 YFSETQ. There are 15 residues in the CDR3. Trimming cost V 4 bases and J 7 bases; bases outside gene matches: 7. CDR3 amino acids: CASSQLAGAGNEQFF. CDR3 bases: TGCGCCAGCAGCCAACTAGCGGGGGCGGGGAATGAGCAGTTCTTC.

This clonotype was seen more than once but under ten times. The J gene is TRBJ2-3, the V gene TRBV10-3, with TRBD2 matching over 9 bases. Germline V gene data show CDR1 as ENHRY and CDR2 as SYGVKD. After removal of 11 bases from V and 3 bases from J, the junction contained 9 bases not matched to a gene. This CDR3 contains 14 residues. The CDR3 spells CAVGTSRSTDTQYF. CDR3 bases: TGTGCCGTCGGGACTAGCCGGTCGACAGATACGCAGTATTTT.

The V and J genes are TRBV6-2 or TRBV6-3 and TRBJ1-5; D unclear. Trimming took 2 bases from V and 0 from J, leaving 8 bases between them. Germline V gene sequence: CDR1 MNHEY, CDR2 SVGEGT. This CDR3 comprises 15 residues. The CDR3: CASSYERHSNQPQHF. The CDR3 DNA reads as TGTGCCAGCAGTTACGAACGGCATAGCAATCAGCCCCAGCATTTT.

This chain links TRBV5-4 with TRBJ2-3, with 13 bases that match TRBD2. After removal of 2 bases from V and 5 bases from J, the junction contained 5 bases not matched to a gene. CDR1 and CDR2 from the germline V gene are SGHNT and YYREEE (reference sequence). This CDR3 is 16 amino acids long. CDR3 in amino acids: CASSFTSGGARDTQYF. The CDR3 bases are TGTGCCAGCAGCTTTACTAGCGGGGGGGCCAGAGATACGCAGTATTTT.

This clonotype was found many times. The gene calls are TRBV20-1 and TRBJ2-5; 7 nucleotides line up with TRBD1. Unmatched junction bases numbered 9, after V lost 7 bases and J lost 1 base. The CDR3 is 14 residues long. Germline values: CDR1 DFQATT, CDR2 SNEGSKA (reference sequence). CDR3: CSGFPRTGQETQYF. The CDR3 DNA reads TGCAGTGGATTCCCCCGGACAGGCCAAGAGACCCAGTACTTC.

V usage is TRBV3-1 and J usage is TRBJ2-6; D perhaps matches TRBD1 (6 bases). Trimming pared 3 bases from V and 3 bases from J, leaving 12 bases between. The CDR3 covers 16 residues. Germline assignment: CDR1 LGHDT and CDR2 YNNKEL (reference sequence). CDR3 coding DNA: TGTGCCAGCAGCCAGAACACAGGGTTTGGGGCCAACGTCCTGACTTTC. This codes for CASSQNTGFGANVLTF.

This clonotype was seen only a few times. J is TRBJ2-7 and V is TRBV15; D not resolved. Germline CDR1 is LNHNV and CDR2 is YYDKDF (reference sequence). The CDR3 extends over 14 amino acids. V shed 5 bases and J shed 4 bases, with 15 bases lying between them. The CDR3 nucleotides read TGTGCCACCAGCTCTATAAATGGAGTTTACGAGCAGTACTTC. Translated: CATSSINGVYEQYF.